This T cell receptor (beta chain) was recovered during a study of identical twins. Findings and caveats of the study: Twin pairs' shared out-of-frame alpha sequences were enriched in low generation probability. It was out-of-frame TCR alpha sharing in monozygotic twins that models underestimated.

Template switching added a universal primer site, and cDNA bore unique molecular identifiers. TCRdb itself ran the 5' RACE reads through MiXCR, one entry per CDR3 protein. The sample lists approximately 230,000 distinct CDR3 sequences; 6.5% to 8% were seen once. The V end lost 3 bases, the J end lost 1 base, and 15 bases lay between the germline ends. The CDR3 has 16 residues. This clonotype was picked up many times. The target antigen is unknown. The sample was also linked to a second study, of T cells expressing NK-cell markers. That paper states: For a handful of donors, the dominant NKG2C+ clonotypes made up roughly 1.0-7.0% of their CD8+ T cells.

The chain recombines TRBV12-3 or TRBV12-4 with TRBJ1-1; D is ambiguous. This sequence was found in a young woman in good health. Material: CD8+ T cells sorted from blood. The CDR3 sequence: CASSFGLGSPNTEAFF. The CDR3 nucleotides are TGTGCCAGCAGTTTTGGTTTGGGCAGCCCGAACACTGAAGCTTTCTTT.